A single sample gave rise to the 32 T cell receptor beta chains below, sequenced in a study of a mutant IDH1 vaccine in newly diagnosed glioma. These receptors' antigens are unknown. TCRdb keeps only in-frame clones here, not all; method: immunoSEQ multiplex PCR. The table includes roughly 40,000 clones, roughly 92% detected once. Regarding time point: week 5, during vaccination. The investigators gave 300 ug of mutant IDH1 20-mer peptide in each vaccine dose, together with topical imiquimod. Sequenced here: PBMCs, sampled from a glioma patient whose treatment included an IDH1 peptide vaccine. The receptors were sampled from a man aged 50 or older with glioma.

This chain joins TRBV7-2 and TRBJ2-1; D is uncertain. The CDR3 contains 14 residues. The V and J ends lost 3 bases and 4 bases respectively, with 10 bases between them. Per the germline V gene, CDR1 is SGHTA and CDR2 is FQGNSA. CDR3 loop: CASSLASQYNEQFF. Here the CDR3 DNA reads TGTGCCAGCAGCTTGGCCAGTCAGTACAATGAGCAGTTCTTC.

The chain is built from TRBV25-1 and TRBJ1-5, with D perhaps TRBD1 (6 bases). This CDR3 spans 16 amino acids. CDR1 MGHDK and CDR2 SYGVNS come from the germline V gene. Trimming cost V 1 base and J 6 bases, with 16 bases left between them. The CDR3 sequence is CASSESAAGAGQPQHF. For the CDR3, the DNA is TGTGCCAGCAGTGAATCGGCGGCAGGGGCGGGTCAGCCCCAGCATTTT.

The chain carries TRBV6-1 and TRBJ1-2; 8 bases fit TRBD1. Germline CDR1 is MNHNS and CDR2 is SASEGT. Germline trimming cut 0 bases from V and 5 bases from J; bases unmatched to any gene: 2. This CDR3 comprises 14 residues. This CDR3 is CASSEAQGAYGYTF. The CDR3, as DNA: TGTGCCAGCAGTGAAGCCCAGGGGGCGTATGGCTACACCTTC.

This rearrangement joins TRBV6-1 to TRBJ1-2; TRBD1 agrees at 7 bases. Per germline, CDR1 MNHNS and CDR2 SASEGT. V dropped 3 bases and J dropped 3; count of bases not matched to a gene: 7. There are 15 residues in the CDR3. The CDR3, as DNA: TGTGCCAGCAGTGACTTCGGACAGGATCACTATGGCTACACCTTC. It yields the protein CASSDFGQDHYGYTF.

This rearrangement joins TRBV27 to TRBJ1-5, with 10 positions matching TRBD1. The trim removed 6 bases at V and 1 base at J, leaving 3 bases unmatched. The CDR3 is 15 amino acids. CDR1 and CDR2 (germline): MNHEY, SMNVEV (reference sequence). CDR3 protein: CASRSGQGSNQPQHF. The CDR3 DNA reads TGTGCCAGCAGGTCGGGACAGGGGAGCAATCAGCCCCAGCATTTT.

The chain has TRBV6-6 and TRBJ1-2; a weak D match, TRBD1 (6 bases). Germline V CDR1 and CDR2: MNHNY, SVGAGI (reference sequence). The V gene lost 4 bases and the J gene lost 0 bases, with 12 bases spanning the gap. This CDR3 is 15 amino acids long. The CDR3 is CASSSRGTTNYGYTF. In nucleotides, the CDR3 is TGTGCCAGCAGTTCCAGAGGGACAACTAACTATGGCTACACCTTC.

This chain links TRBV2 with TRBJ1-6, with TRBD1 as a possible D gene (6 bases). V was shortened by 4 bases and J by 4 bases, with 11 bases between the two germline ends. The CDR3 runs to 15 residues. Germline V lookup: CDR1 SNHLY, CDR2 FYNNEI. CDR3 protein: CASSGGLGYNSPLHF. The CDR3 nucleotides are TGTGCCAGCAGTGGGGGGCTGGGGTATAATTCACCCCTCCACTTT. The full variable domain, in which reference TRBV2 and TRBJ1-6 provide the parts outside the CDR3, is EPEVTQTPSHQVTQMGQEVILRCVPISNHLYFYWYRQILGQKVEFLVSFYNNEISEKSEIFDDQFSVERPDGSNFTLKIRSTKLEDSAMYFCASSGGLGYNSPLHFGNGTRLTVT.

The CDR3 DNA is TGCGCCAGCAGCTTGGACCCAAACAGGGCTAACTATGGCTACACCTTC. It codes for CASSLDPNRANYGYTF. The chain has TRBV5-1 and TRBJ1-2, with D possibly TRBD1 on 6 matching bases. The germline V gene encodes CDR1 SGHRS and CDR2 YFSETQ. CDR3 length: 16 amino acids. Trimming took off 0 bases at V and 0 bases at J, with 12 bases between the two ends.

This chain connects TRBV5-4 to TRBJ1-3; 11 nucleotides align to TRBD1. The ends lost 4 bases at V and 2 bases at J; junction bases unmatched: 5. The CDR3 runs 16 residues. CDR1 is SGHNT, CDR2 YYREEE, per germline (reference sequence). CDR3 DNA sequence: TGTGCCAGCAGCACTGGACAGGGGGCGGCTGGAAACACCATATATTTT. Amino acids: CASSTGQGAAGNTIYF.

The rearrangement joins TRBV9 to TRBJ2-3; no clear D gene. From germline, CDR1 is SGDLS and CDR2 YYNGEE. The CDR3 sequence is 13 residues long. Trimming took 2 bases from V and 4 from J, leaving 8 bases between them. The CDR3 spells CASSVQVADTQYF. The CDR3, as DNA: TGTGCCAGCAGCGTCCAAGTAGCAGATACGCAGTATTTT.

V gene TRBV28 combines with J gene TRBJ1-4; perhaps TRBD1 as D (6 bases). The CDR3 length is 18 residues. Germline CDR1 is MDHEN and CDR2 is SYDVKM. Between the trimmed V and J ends, which lost 6 bases and 9 bases, there was a span of 29 bases. The CDR3 sequence: CASRTLGGKGAARQKLFF. The CDR3 bases are TGTGCCAGCAGGACTCTTGGGGGCAAAGGCGCCGCCAGGCAAAAACTGTTTTTT.

V and J are TRBV4-1 and TRBJ1-1; D remains unclear. The V gene's germline CDR1 is MGHRA and CDR2 YSYEKL. V lost 3 bases and J 2 bases, leaving 10 bases between the germline ends. The CDR3 is made up of 14 amino acids. This CDR3 is CASSHSPSNTEAFF. The CDR3 coding sequence is TGCGCCAGCAGCCATTCCCCCAGTAACACTGAAGCTTTCTTT.

This chain joins TRBV6-5 and TRBJ2-6; D is perhaps TRBD2 (6 bases). The V end was cut by 9 bases, the J end by 3 bases, with 15 bases between. The germline gives CDR1 MNHEY, CDR2 SVGAGI. There are 15 residues in the CDR3. In DNA, the CDR3 is TGTGCCAGTCGTAGTCGGGGGTATGGGGCCAACGTCCTGACTTTC. This encodes CASRSRGYGANVLTF.

The genes are TRBV11-2 and TRBJ2-3; TRBD1 agrees at 8 bases. Germline V gives CDR1 SGHAT, CDR2 FQNNGV. This CDR3 spans 15 amino acids. Trimming cost V 3 bases and J 1 base; bases outside gene matches: 3. CDR3 DNA: TGTGCCAGCAGCTTCAGGGGGCACGGCACAGATACGCAGTATTTT. Encoded protein: CASSFRGHGTDTQYF. The full variable domain, rest sourced from reference TRBV11-2 and TRBJ2-3, is EAGVAQSPRYKIIEKRQSVAFWCNPISGHATLYWYQQILGQGPKLLIQFQNNGVVDDSQLPKDRFSAERLKGVDSTLKIQPAKLEDSAVYLCASSFRGHGTDTQYFGPGTRLTVL.

V gene TRBV2 combines with J gene TRBJ2-5; unclear D gene. There are 19 residues in the CDR3. Looked up from germline, CDR1 is SNHLY and CDR2 is FYNNEI. The V end was cut by 2 bases, the J end by 2 bases, with 24 bases between. The CDR3 region is CASSEILGIEVGNQETQYF. In DNA, the CDR3 is TGTGCCAGCAGTGAAATTCTAGGCATAGAAGTGGGTAATCAAGAGACCCAGTACTTC.

The rearrangement links TRBV5-6 to TRBJ2-2; 7 bases agree with TRBD2. The CDR3 is 15 amino acids. V shed 1 base and J 5 bases; nucleotides not matched to a gene: 5. The germline CDR1 and CDR2 sequences are SGHDT and YYEEEE. The CDR3 DNA reads as TGTGCCAGCAGCTTGAGGCCTAGCGGTACCGGGGAGCTGTTTTTT. Protein: CASSLRPSGTGELFF.

The V call is TRBV6-5, the J call TRBJ2-2; unclear D gene. This CDR3 has 15 residues. The V end was cut by 0 bases, the J end by 1 base, with 6 bases between. Germline V gene data show CDR1 as MNHEY and CDR2 as SVGAGI. The CDR3 spells CASSYSPRNTGELFF. For the CDR3, the DNA is TGTGCCAGCAGTTACTCTCCGAGGAACACCGGGGAGCTGTTTTTT.

V is TRBV5-6 and J is TRBJ1-1, with unresolved D. The ends were cut back, 1 base at V and 0 bases at J, with 4 bases in the middle. Germline V gene data show CDR1 as SGHDT and CDR2 as YYEEEE. This CDR3 is 13 amino acids long. CDR3 sequence (DNA): TGTGCCAGCAGCTTGACAGTGAACACTGAAGCTTTCTTT. Translated: CASSLTVNTEAFF.

The chain couples TRBV9 to TRBJ2-7; D gene uncertain. The CDR3 totals 14 residues. V gave up 0 bases and J gave up 2 bases, with 9 bases separating them. The germline gives CDR1 SGDLS, CDR2 YYNGEE. The CDR3 DNA sequence: TGTGCCAGCAGCGTAGGTCCCGAGCCCTACGAGCAGTACTTC. Translated, it gives CASSVGPEPYEQYF. The full variable domain, completed using reference TRBV9 and TRBJ2-7, is DSGVTQTPKHLITATGQRVTLRCSPRSGDLSVYWYQQSLDQGLQFLIQYYNGEERAKGNILERFSAQQFPDLHSELNLSSLELGDSALYFCASSVGPEPYEQYFGPGTRLTVT.

This clone was seen only once. The chain has TRBV5-1 and TRBJ1-1; 8 nucleotides agree with TRBD1. V gave up 7 bases and J gave up 4 bases; unmatched junction bases: 24. Germline CDR1 and CDR2: SGHRS and YFSETQ. The CDR3 covers 19 residues. The CDR3 loop is CASGQYRGASFGPPTEAFF. The CDR3 nucleotides read TGCGCCAGCGGCCAGTACAGGGGGGCTTCCTTCGGGCCACCCACTGAAGCTTTCTTT.

The rearrangement uses TRBV5-1 and TRBJ2-2; TRBD2 matches at 15 bases. CDR1 and CDR2 (germline): SGHRS, YFSETQ. The CDR3 covers 18 residues. V shed 4 bases, J shed 8 bases, and the junction held 12 bases outside the gene matches. This chain's CDR3 is CASSPGLAGGGSFGELFF. In DNA form, the CDR3 reads TGCGCCAGCAGCCCGGGACTAGCGGGAGGAGGGTCGTTTGGGGAGCTGTTTTTT.

The chain is built from TRBV27 and TRBJ2-7, with 8 bases matching TRBD2. The CDR3 contains 15 residues. Trimming removed 5 bases from V and 0 bases from J; junction bases left unmatched: 6. From germline, CDR1 is MNHEY and CDR2 SMNVEV (reference sequence). The DNA of the CDR3 is TGTGCCAGCAGTACTCATAGCGGGACCTCCTACGAGCAGTACTTC. It codes for CASSTHSGTSYEQYF.

This clone was counted between two and nine times. The chain links TRBV18 to TRBJ2-2; D not certain. V lost 2 bases, J lost 4 bases, and 5 bases lay in between. Germline CDR1 reads KGHSH; CDR2 reads LQKENI. The CDR3 runs 13 residues. The CDR3 bases are TGTGCCAGCTCACCAAGCAGCACCGGGGAGCTGTTTTTT. This gives the protein CASSPSSTGELFF.

The chain is built from TRBV19 and TRBJ1-1, with D unresolved. The CDR3 has 14 amino acids. CDR1 is LNHDA and CDR2 is SQIVND in the germline V gene (reference sequence). V lost 3 bases to trimming and J lost 1 base, with 9 bases between them. The CDR3 coding sequence is TGTGCCAGTAGTATTTCTGGAGCGAACACTGAAGCTTTCTTT. Its protein is CASSISGANTEAFF.

The gene calls are TRBV6-6 and TRBJ1-2; no clear D gene. The V end lost 8 bases, the J end lost 1 base, and 8 bases lay between the germline ends. This CDR3 comprises 12 residues. In germline, CDR1 is MNHNY, CDR2 SVGAGI (reference sequence). CDR3 protein: CASGPDNYGYTF. As DNA, the CDR3 is TGTGCCAGCGGGCCCGATAACTATGGCTACACCTTC.

This clone was observed a handful of times. This rearrangement joins TRBV6-5 to TRBJ2-2; D might be TRBD1 (6 bases). From germline, CDR1 is MNHEY and CDR2 SVGAGI. The ends were cut back, 6 bases at V and 3 bases at J, with 11 bases in the middle. The CDR3 spans 14 residues. In nucleotides, the CDR3 is TGTGCCAGCAGGCCTACAGGGTACACCGGGGAGCTGTTTTTT. It encodes CASRPTGYTGELFF.

The V and J genes are TRBV19 and TRBJ2-2; 8 bases are a match to TRBD2. V dropped 7 bases and J dropped 0; count of bases not matched to a gene: 4. The CDR3 covers 15 residues. Looked up from germline, CDR1 is LNHDA and CDR2 is SQIVND (reference sequence). DNA of the CDR3: TGTGCCAGTATGGAACTAGCGGCGAACACCGGGGAGCTGTTTTTT. This gives the protein CASMELAANTGELFF.

The V call is TRBV5-6, the J call TRBJ1-1, with 7 bases fitting TRBD1. The CDR3 contains 15 residues. CDR1 SGHDT and CDR2 YYEEEE come from the germline V gene. J lost 4 bases, V lost 1 base, and 7 bases had no gene match. The CDR3, as DNA: TGTGCCAGCAGCTTGCCCGGCAGGGGGGTCACTGAAGCTTTCTTT. Protein sequence: CASSLPGRGVTEAFF.

This chain links TRBV11-2 with TRBJ2-2; 8 bases are a match to TRBD1. V dropped 4 bases and J dropped 6; count of bases not matched to a gene: 10. The length of the CDR3 is 16 residues. Germline V gives CDR1 SGHAT, CDR2 FQNNGV. CDR3 bases: TGTGCCAGCAGCTCCTCCCGGGACAGGCTGGCCGGGGAGCTGTTTTTT. Protein product: CASSSSRDRLAGELFF.

The chain employs TRBV6-1 and TRBJ2-5, with 12 nucleotides matching TRBD1. Trimming at V came to 5 bases and at J to 5 bases, leaving 6 bases not matched to a gene. Per germline, CDR1 MNHNS and CDR2 SASEGT. The CDR3 consists of 15 residues. The CDR3 DNA reads TGTGCCAGCAGTAGGGGACAGGGGGCGCGGGAGACCCAGTACTTC. Its protein is CASSRGQGARETQYF.

The chain couples TRBV5-1 to TRBJ1-1; D not certain. Germline lookup yields CDR1 SGHRS and CDR2 YFSETQ. The CDR3 loop spans 14 amino acids. Deletions cut 4 bases from V and 0 bases from J, with 10 bases between. The CDR3 bases are TGCGCCAGCAGCGCGGGTAGGGTGAACACTGAAGCTTTCTTT. It translates to CASSAGRVNTEAFF. Drawing the rest from reference TRBV5-1 and TRBJ1-1, the complete variable domain is KAGVTQTPRYLIKTRGQQVTLSCSPISGHRSVSWYQQTPGQGLQFLFEYFSETQRNKGNFPGRFSGRQFSNSRSEMNVSTLELGDSALYLCASSAGRVNTEAFFGQGTRLTVV.

The CDR3 spells CASIDGEETQYF. DNA of the CDR3: TGTGCCAGCATAGACGGGGAAGAGACCCAGTACTTC. The gene calls are TRBV27 and TRBJ2-5; TRBD2 is a possible D gene (5 bases). CDR3 length: 12 amino acids. V shed 7 bases and J shed 3 bases, with 9 bases lying between them. The germline V gene has CDR1 MNHEY and CDR2 SMNVEV (reference sequence).